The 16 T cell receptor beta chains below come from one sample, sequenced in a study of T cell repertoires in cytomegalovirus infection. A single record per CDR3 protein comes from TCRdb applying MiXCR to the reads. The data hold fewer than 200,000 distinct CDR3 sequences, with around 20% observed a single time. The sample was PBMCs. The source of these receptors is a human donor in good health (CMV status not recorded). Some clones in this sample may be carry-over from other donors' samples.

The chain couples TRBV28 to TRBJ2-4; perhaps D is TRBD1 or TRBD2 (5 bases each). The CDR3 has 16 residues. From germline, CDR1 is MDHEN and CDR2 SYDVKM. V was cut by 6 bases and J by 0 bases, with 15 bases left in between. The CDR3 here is CASRAGTPGAKNIQYF. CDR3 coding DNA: TGTGCCAGCAGAGCCGGGACCCCCGGAGCCAAAAACATTCAGTACTTC. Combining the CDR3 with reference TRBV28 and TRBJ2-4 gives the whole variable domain DVKVTQSSRYLVKRTGEKVFLECVQDMDHENMFWYRQDPGLGLRLIYFSYDVKMKEKGDIPEGYSVSREKKERFSLILESASTNQTSMYLCASRAGTPGAKNIQYFGAGTRLSVL.

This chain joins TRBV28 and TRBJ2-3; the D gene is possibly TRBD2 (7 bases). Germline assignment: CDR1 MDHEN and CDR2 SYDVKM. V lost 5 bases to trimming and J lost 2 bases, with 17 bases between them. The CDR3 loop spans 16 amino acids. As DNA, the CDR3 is TGTGCCAGCAGTCCCTTAGGGGGGGCGTTCACAGATACGCAGTATTTT. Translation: CASSPLGGAFTDTQYF. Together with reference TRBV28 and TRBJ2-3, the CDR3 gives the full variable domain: DVKVTQSSRYLVKRTGEKVFLECVQDMDHENMFWYRQDPGLGLRLIYFSYDVKMKEKGDIPEGYSVSREKKERFSLILESASTNQTSMYLCASSPLGGAFTDTQYFGPGTRLTVL.

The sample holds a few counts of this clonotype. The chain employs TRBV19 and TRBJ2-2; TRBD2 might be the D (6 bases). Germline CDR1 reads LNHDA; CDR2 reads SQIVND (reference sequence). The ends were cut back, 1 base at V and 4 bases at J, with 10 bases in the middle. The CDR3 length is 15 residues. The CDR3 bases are TGTGCCAGTAGTATAGGCGGGACTTTCACCGGGGAGCTGTTTTTT. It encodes CASSIGGTFTGELFF. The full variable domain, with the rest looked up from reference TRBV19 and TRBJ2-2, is DGGITQSPKYLFRKEGQNVTLSCEQNLNHDAMYWYRQDPGQGLRLIYYSQIVNDFQKGDIAEGYSVSREKKESFPLTVTSAQKNPTAFYLCASSIGGTFTGELFFGEGSRLTVL.

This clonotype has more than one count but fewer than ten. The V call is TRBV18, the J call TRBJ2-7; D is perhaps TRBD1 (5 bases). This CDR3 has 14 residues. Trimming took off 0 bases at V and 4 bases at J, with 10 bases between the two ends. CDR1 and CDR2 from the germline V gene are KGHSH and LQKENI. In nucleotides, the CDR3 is TGTGCCAGCTCACCACCGTACGGACAATACGAGCAGTACTTC. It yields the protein CASSPPYGQYEQYF.

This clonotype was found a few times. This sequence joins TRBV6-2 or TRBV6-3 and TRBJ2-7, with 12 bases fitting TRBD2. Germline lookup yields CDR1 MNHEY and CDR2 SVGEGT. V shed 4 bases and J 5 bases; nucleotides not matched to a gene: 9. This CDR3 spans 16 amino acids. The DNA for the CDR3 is TGTGCCAGCAGTTTGCCGATAACTAGCGGGAGGAACGAGCAGTACTTC. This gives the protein CASSLPITSGRNEQYF.

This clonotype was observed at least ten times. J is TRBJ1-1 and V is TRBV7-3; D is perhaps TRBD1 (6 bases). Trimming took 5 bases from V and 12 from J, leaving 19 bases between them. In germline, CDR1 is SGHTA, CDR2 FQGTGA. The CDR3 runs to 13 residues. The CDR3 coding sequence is TGTGCCAGCAGCCTGGGACCACAGGGAGGAACTTTCTTT. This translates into CASSLGPQGGTFF.

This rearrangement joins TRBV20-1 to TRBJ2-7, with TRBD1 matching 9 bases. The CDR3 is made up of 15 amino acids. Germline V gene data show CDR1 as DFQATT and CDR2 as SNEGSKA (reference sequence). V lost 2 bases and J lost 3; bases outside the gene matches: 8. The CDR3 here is CSARPRDRADYEQYF. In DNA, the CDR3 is TGCAGTGCTAGACCCCGGGACAGGGCCGACTACGAGCAGTACTTC.

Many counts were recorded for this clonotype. CDR3 sequence (DNA): TGTGCCAGCAGCTTTGACAGGGGTTACGAGCAGTACTTC. Amino acids: CASSFDRGYEQYF. The V gene is TRBV11-1, the J gene TRBJ2-7, with 8 bases fitting TRBD1. J lost 4 bases, V lost 3 bases, and 2 bases had no gene match. Per germline, CDR1 SGHAT and CDR2 FQDESV (reference sequence). This CDR3 contains 13 residues.

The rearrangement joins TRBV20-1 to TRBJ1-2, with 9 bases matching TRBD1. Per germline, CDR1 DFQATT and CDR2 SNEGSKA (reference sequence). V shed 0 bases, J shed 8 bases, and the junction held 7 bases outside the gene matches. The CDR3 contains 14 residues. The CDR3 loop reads CSARDWDRVGGYTF. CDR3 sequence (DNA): TGCAGTGCTAGAGATTGGGACAGGGTTGGCGGCTACACCTTC.

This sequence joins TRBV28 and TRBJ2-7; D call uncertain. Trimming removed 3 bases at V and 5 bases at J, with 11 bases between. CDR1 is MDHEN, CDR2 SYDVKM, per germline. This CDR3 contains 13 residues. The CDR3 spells CASSLQAPNEQYF. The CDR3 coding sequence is TGTGCCAGCAGTTTGCAGGCCCCCAACGAGCAGTACTTC.

Here the CDR3 reads CASSQGVEDRGSYNEQFF. In DNA form, the CDR3 reads TGTGCCAGCAGCCAAGGGGTCGAGGACAGGGGCTCCTACAATGAGCAGTTCTTC. The V call is TRBV3-1, the J call TRBJ2-1; 9 bases map to TRBD1. This CDR3 spans 18 amino acids. Trimming cost V 1 base and J 0 bases; bases outside gene matches: 7. Germline loops: CDR1 LGHDT, CDR2 YNNKEL (reference sequence).

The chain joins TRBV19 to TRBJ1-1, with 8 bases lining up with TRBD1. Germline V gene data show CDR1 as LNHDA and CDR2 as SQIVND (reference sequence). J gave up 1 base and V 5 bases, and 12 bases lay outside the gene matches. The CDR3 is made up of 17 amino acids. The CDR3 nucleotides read TGTGCCAGTAGTCCTTCCAGGGGGCGGGTCGGGAACACTGAAGCTTTCTTT. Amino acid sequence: CASSPSRGRVGNTEAFF.

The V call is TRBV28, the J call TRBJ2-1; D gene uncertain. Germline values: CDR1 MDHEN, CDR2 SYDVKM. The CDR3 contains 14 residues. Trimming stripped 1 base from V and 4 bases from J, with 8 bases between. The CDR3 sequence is CASSLSGFYNEQFF. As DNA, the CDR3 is TGTGCCAGCAGTTTATCAGGTTTTTACAATGAGCAGTTCTTC. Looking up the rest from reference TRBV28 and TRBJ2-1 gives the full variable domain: DVKVTQSSRYLVKRTGEKVFLECVQDMDHENMFWYRQDPGLGLRLIYFSYDVKMKEKGDIPEGYSVSREKKERFSLILESASTNQTSMYLCASSLSGFYNEQFFGPGTRLTVL.

CDR3 nucleotide sequence: TGTGCCAGCTCACTAGGACAGGATGGCAATCAGCCCCAGCATTTT. Translating gives CASSLGQDGNQPQHF. The chain is built from TRBV18 and TRBJ1-5; 7 nucleotides align to TRBD1. The CDR3 is made up of 15 amino acids. The germline V gene has CDR1 KGHSH and CDR2 LQKENI. With 4 bases clipped from V and 2 bases from J, the junction kept 5 bases outside the gene matches.

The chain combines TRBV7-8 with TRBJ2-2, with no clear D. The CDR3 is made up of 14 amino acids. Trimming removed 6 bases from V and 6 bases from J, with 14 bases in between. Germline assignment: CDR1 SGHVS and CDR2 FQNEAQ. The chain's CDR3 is CASRFIGVAGELFF. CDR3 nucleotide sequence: TGTGCCAGCAGGTTCATCGGCGTCGCCGGGGAGCTGTTTTTT.

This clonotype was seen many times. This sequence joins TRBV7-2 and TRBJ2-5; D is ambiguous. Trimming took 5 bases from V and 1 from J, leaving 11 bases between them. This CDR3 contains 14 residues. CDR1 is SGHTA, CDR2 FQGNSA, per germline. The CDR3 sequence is CASSAPGPQETQYF. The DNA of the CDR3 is TGTGCCAGCAGCGCACCGGGCCCCCAAGAGACCCAGTACTTC.